In this sample, the clone carrying this T cell receptor beta chain turned up many times. These data belong to a study of molecular identifiers for immune sequencing clone quantification. The germline V and J ends were trimmed by 1 base and 2 bases, with 13 bases remaining between them. There are 16 residues in the CDR3. Previously published methods and listed TCR primers were used for the bulk TCR libraries. TCRdb itself ran the PCR reads through MiXCR, one entry per CDR3 protein. The table includes 50,000 to 65,000 distinct CDR3 sequences, 20% to 25% detected once. Specimen: naive CD8+ T cells from blood, with Jurkat cell RNA spiked in. The subset: FACS-sorted CD8+CD4-CCR7+CD45RA+ naive T cells. The clonotype originates from a human donor in good health. Some libraries in this study had Jurkat cell RNA spiked in. The V gene is TRBV23-1, the J gene TRBJ2-3; perhaps TRBD1 as D (5 bases). TRBV23-1 counts as an open reading frame of uncertain function. This chain's CDR3 is CASSQCRGRVTDTQYF. In DNA, the CDR3 is TGCGCCAGCAGTCAATGTCGTGGCAGGGTCACAGATACGCAGTATTTT.